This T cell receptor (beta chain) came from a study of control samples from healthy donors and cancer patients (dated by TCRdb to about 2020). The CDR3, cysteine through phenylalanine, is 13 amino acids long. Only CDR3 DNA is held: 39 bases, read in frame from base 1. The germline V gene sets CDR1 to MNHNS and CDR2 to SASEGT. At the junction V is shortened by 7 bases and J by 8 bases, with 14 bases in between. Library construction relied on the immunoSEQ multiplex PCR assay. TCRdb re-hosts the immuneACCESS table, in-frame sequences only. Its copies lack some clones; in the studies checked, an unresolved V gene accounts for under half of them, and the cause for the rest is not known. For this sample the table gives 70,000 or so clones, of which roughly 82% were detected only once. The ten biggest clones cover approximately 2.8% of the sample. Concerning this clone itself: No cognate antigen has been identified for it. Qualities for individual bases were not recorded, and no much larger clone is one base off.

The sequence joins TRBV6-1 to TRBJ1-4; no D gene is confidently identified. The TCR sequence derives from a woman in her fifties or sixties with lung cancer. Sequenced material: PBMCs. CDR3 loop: CASNLPSEEKLFF. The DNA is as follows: TGTGCCAGCAACCTCCCCTCAGAGGAAAAACTGTTTTTT.